Presented here are 26 T cell receptor beta chains from one specimen sequenced in a study of blood T cell repertoires in COVID-19. Using immunoSEQ multiplex PCR, the repertoire was profiled, and TCRdb retains in-frame clones only, with some absent. The sample has over 300,000 clones; more than 70% are singletons. Input material: peripheral blood. The receptors were gathered from a woman aged 45-59 years with acute or convalescent COVID-19.

The chain carries TRBV2 and TRBJ2-3; 8 bases are shared with TRBD1. Germline V gives CDR1 SNHLY, CDR2 FYNNEI. CDR3 length: 14 amino acids. V lost 1 base and J lost 4; bases outside the gene matches: 1. The CDR3 DNA follows: TGTGCCAGCAGTGAAGGGACAGGGTCAGATACGCAGTATTTT. Translation gives CASSEGTGSDTQYF.

V usage is TRBV6-5 and J usage is TRBJ1-5; D remains ambiguous. V dropped 1 base and J dropped 6 bases, with 7 bases sitting between them. The length of the CDR3 is 13 residues. Germline V gene data show CDR1 as MNHEY and CDR2 as SVGAGI. The chain's CDR3 is CASSYYRGQPQHF. In DNA form, the CDR3 reads TGTGCCAGCAGTTACTATAGAGGTCAGCCCCAGCATTTT.

The genes are TRBV15 and TRBJ1-2, with 10 bases matching TRBD1. CDR1 is LNHNV, CDR2 YYDKDF, per germline (reference sequence). V trimming: 5 bases; J trimming: 5 bases; junction bases outside the gene matches: 5. The CDR3 is 14 amino acids. The CDR3 loop reads CATSFGQGGYGYTF. CDR3 sequence (DNA): TGTGCCACCAGCTTCGGACAGGGGGGTTATGGCTACACCTTC.

The rearrangement uses TRBV7-2 and TRBJ2-3; D might be TRBD1 (6 bases). Per the germline V gene, CDR1 is SGHTA and CDR2 is FQGNSA. There are 14 residues in the CDR3. The V end was cut by 5 bases, the J end by 2 bases, with 11 bases between. The CDR3 protein is CASSPDRFTDTQYF. DNA for the CDR3: TGTGCCAGCAGCCCGGACAGATTCACAGATACGCAGTATTTT.

This chain connects TRBV21-1 to TRBJ2-1; the D segment call TRBD2 is taken from the table without a DNA check. TRBV21-1 corresponds to a pseudogene. CDR3 length equals 17 residues. CDR3 nucleotide sequence: TGTGCCATCTTCCTGGGGCTAGCGGGTTTAGTTACAATGAAGCAGTTCTTC. Translating it yields CAIFLGLAGLVTMKQFF.

The CDR3, as DNA: TGTGCCAGTAGTAGAGACGGGAACAGCAATCAGCCCCAGCATTTT. Encoded protein: CASSRDGNSNQPQHF. The genes are TRBV19 and TRBJ1-5; D call uncertain. The ends were cut back, 4 bases at V and 1 base at J, with 11 bases in the middle. This CDR3 is built from 15 residues. The germline V gene encodes CDR1 LNHDA and CDR2 SQIVND (reference sequence).

This clone was seen a handful of times. V usage is TRBV2 and J usage is TRBJ2-1; TRBD1 matches at 9 bases. The CDR3 runs 12 residues. Germline V CDR1 and CDR2: SNHLY, FYNNEI. The junction had 5 bases not matched to a gene; V was cut back by 9 bases and J by 8 bases. CDR3 bases: TGTGCCAGGGGGGGACAGGGCTATGAGCAGTTCTTC. Translation gives CARGGQGYEQFF.

V and J are TRBV2 and TRBJ1-1, with 7 nucleotides matching TRBD1. Germline values: CDR1 SNHLY, CDR2 FYNNEI. This CDR3 has 11 residues. Trimming cost V 10 bases and J 12 bases; bases outside gene matches: 11. Written as DNA, the CDR3 is TGTGCCACCCGGGACAGCCTTAGGCCTTTCTTT. Translating gives CATRDSLRPFF.

This clone was counted a single time. This chain connects TRBV18 to TRBJ1-6, with a tentative D call TRBD1 (6 bases). V was shortened by 3 bases and J by 10 bases, with 19 bases between the two germline ends. Germline CDR1 reads KGHSH; CDR2 reads LQKENI. This CDR3 region has 16 residues. In DNA form, the CDR3 reads TGTGCCAGCTCACCCTTACAGGGTAATAAGGGATCACCCCTCCACTTT. It translates to CASSPLQGNKGSPLHF.

The V call is TRBV2, the J call TRBJ1-1; D remains unclear. Trimming shortened V by 10 bases and J by 5 bases, and 14 bases separated the two germline ends. Germline V gene sequence: CDR1 SNHLY, CDR2 FYNNEI. This CDR3 has 12 residues. The CDR3 coding sequence is TGTGCCACCTCGGTCGGTCGTACTGAAGCTTTCTTT. This sequence encodes CATSVGRTEAFF.

In its sample, this clone was seen once. V usage is TRBV7-2 and J usage is TRBJ1-1; D unresolved. Germline assignment: CDR1 SGHTA and CDR2 FQGNSA. The CDR3 has 15 amino acids. The V end was cut by 2 bases, the J end by 6 bases, with 16 bases between. The CDR3, as DNA: TGTGCCAGCAGCTTAAAGGGAGAAGCGGGTGCTGAAGCTTTCTTT. Translation: CASSLKGEAGAEAFF.

V and J are TRBV25-1 and TRBJ1-4, with D uncertain. In germline, CDR1 is MGHDK, CDR2 SYGVNS. The CDR3 contains 14 residues. The V end was cut by 6 bases, the J end by 12 bases, with 20 bases between. The CDR3 loop is CASRAGGPGLELFF. CDR3 DNA: TGTGCCAGCAGGGCCGGCGGGCCCGGTCTGGAACTGTTTTTT.

The chain employs TRBV5-4 and TRBJ2-3; the match to TRBD2 covers 8 bases. Trimming at V came to 3 bases and at J to 3 bases, leaving 9 bases not matched to a gene. This CDR3 comprises 16 residues. Germline CDR1 reads SGHNT; CDR2 reads YYREEE (reference sequence). The CDR3 spells CASSSGGAFSTDTQYF. The CDR3 DNA reads TGTGCCAGCAGCTCCGGGGGGGCCTTTAGTACAGATACGCAGTATTTT.

The chain has TRBV2 and TRBJ2-1; 14 bases match TRBD2. With 0 bases clipped from V and 9 bases from J, the junction kept 4 bases outside the gene matches. The germline V gene has CDR1 SNHLY and CDR2 FYNNEI. CDR3 length: 16 residues. The CDR3 loop is CASSEAGGLAGAEQFF. The DNA of the CDR3 is TGTGCCAGCAGTGAAGCAGGGGGACTAGCGGGGGCTGAGCAGTTCTTC. Supplemented by reference TRBV2 and TRBJ2-1, the full variable domain reads EPEVTQTPSHQVTQMGQEVILRCVPISNHLYFYWYRQILGQKVEFLVSFYNNEISEKSEIFDDQFSVERPDGSNFTLKIRSTKLEDSAMYFCASSEAGGLAGAEQFFGPGTRLTVL.

The chain carries TRBV11-1 and TRBJ1-5; 8 positions agree with TRBD1. The trim removed 1 base at V and 5 bases at J, leaving 4 bases unmatched. CDR1 is SGHAT, CDR2 FQDESV, per germline (reference sequence). The CDR3 consists of 15 residues. For the CDR3, the DNA is TGTGCCAGCAGCTTAGGACAGGGGCCCGATCAGCCCCAGCATTTT. Translated, it gives CASSLGQGPDQPQHF.

This clone appeared many times. J is TRBJ2-5 and V is TRBV6-5; D not certain. CDR1 is MNHEY and CDR2 is SVGAGI in the germline V gene. The CDR3 sequence is 13 residues long. Trimming left V 2 bases short and J 3 bases short, with 7 bases between. This CDR3 is CASSYRVEETQYF. The CDR3 nucleotides read TGTGCCAGCAGTTACCGTGTAGAAGAGACCCAGTACTTC.

This rearrangement joins TRBV10-3 to TRBJ2-1; the match to TRBD1 covers 9 bases. The CDR3 covers 16 residues. Germline CDR1 reads ENHRY; CDR2 reads SYGVKD. V was clipped by 5 bases and J by 4 bases; unmatched bases: 9. The CDR3 DNA follows: TGTGCCATCAGTCCTCCTCCGGGACAGGGTTACAATGAGCAGTTCTTC. It is translated as CAISPPPGQGYNEQFF.

The chain carries TRBV30 and TRBJ2-1; 8 bases are a match to TRBD2. This CDR3 region has 14 residues. Germline V gene sequence: CDR1 GTSNPN, CDR2 SVGIG (reference sequence). V lost 4 bases to trimming and J lost 3 bases; unmatched junction nucleotides: 5. CDR3 in amino acids: CAWTSGRGYNEQFF. The CDR3, as DNA: TGTGCCTGGACGAGCGGGAGAGGCTACAATGAGCAGTTCTTC. Based on the CDR3 plus reference TRBV30 and TRBJ2-1, the full variable domain is SQTIHQWPATLVQPVGSPLSLECTVEGTSNPNLYWYRQAAGRGLQLLFYSVGIGQISSEVPQNLSASRPQDRQFILSSKKLLLSDSGFYLCAWTSGRGYNEQFFGPGTRLTVL.

The rearrangement joins TRBV3-1 (or the pseudogene TRBV3-2) to TRBJ2-5; possible D gene TRBD2, 5 bases. V was trimmed by 3 bases and J by 10 bases, leaving 18 bases between them. The CDR3 runs 14 residues. Per germline, CDR1 LGHDT and CDR2 YNNKEL (reference sequence). The CDR3 coding sequence is TGTGCCAGCAGCCAGATCTCGCGGGTGGAAGGCCAGTACTTC. This translates into CASSQISRVEGQYF.

This clone was recorded a few times. This chain joins TRBV7-9 and TRBJ1-6; weak D call: TRBD1 (5 bases). V lost 0 bases and J lost 4, with 13 bases in between. From germline, CDR1 is SEHNR and CDR2 FQNEAQ (reference sequence). The CDR3 loop spans 17 amino acids. CDR3 protein: CASSLAWQGNYNSPLHF. For the CDR3, the DNA is TGTGCCAGCAGCTTAGCGTGGCAGGGTAATTATAATTCACCCCTCCACTTT.

The chain recombines TRBV5-1 with TRBJ2-7; D is uncertain. The CDR3 contains 11 residues. Trimming shortened V by 3 bases and J by 4 bases, and 5 bases separated the two germline ends. From germline, CDR1 is SGHRS and CDR2 YFSETQ. This CDR3 is CASSSYYEQYF. The DNA of the CDR3 is TGCGCCAGCAGCTCCTATTACGAGCAGTACTTC.

The chain uses TRBV7-8 and TRBJ2-6; TRBD1 might be the D (6 bases). Germline assignment: CDR1 SGHVS and CDR2 FQNEAQ. This CDR3 has 16 residues. Trimming cost V 3 bases and J 0 bases, with 9 bases left between them. The CDR3 region has the DNA TGTGCCAGCAGCTTTGGACAGACCTCTGGGGCCAACGTCCTGACTTTC. Translating it yields CASSFGQTSGANVLTF.

The chain links TRBV6-5 to TRBJ1-2, with D perhaps TRBD1 (5 bases). V was clipped by 6 bases and J by 10 bases, with 15 bases between them. The CDR3 runs to 12 residues. Germline-derived CDR1 and CDR2 are MNHEY and SVGAGI. CDR3 protein: CASSPGDYDYTF. The CDR3 region has the DNA TGTGCCAGCAGCCCCGGGGACTACGACTACACCTTC.

CDR3 protein: CAWSGRLGRIYGYTF. DNA for the CDR3: TGTGCCTGGAGTGGGAGACTGGGTCGAATTTATGGCTACACCTTC. The chain recombines TRBV30 with TRBJ1-2; no clear D. Trimming took 1 base from V and 5 from J, leaving 17 bases between them. The CDR3 is 15 residues long. The germline V gene has CDR1 GTSNPN and CDR2 SVGIG (reference sequence).

The chain links TRBV18 to TRBJ2-1; a weak D match, TRBD1 (5 bases). V gave up 8 bases and J gave up 1 base, with 12 bases separating them. This CDR3 region has 14 residues. The germline V gene encodes CDR1 KGHSH and CDR2 LQKENI. The CDR3 loop is CASTAAGSYNEQFF. DNA of the CDR3: TGTGCCAGCACTGCAGCAGGGTCCTACAATGAGCAGTTCTTC.

The chain couples TRBV5-5 to TRBJ2-7; the D gene is possibly TRBD2 (5 bases). The V gene's germline CDR1 is SGHKS and CDR2 YYEKEE (reference sequence). The V and J ends lost 5 bases and 2 bases respectively, with 23 bases between them. The CDR3 runs 17 residues. The CDR3 bases are TGTGCCAGCAGTTTGTATGCGGGTCCTACCCTCCCCTACGAGCAGTACTTC. This gives the protein CASSLYAGPTLPYEQYF.